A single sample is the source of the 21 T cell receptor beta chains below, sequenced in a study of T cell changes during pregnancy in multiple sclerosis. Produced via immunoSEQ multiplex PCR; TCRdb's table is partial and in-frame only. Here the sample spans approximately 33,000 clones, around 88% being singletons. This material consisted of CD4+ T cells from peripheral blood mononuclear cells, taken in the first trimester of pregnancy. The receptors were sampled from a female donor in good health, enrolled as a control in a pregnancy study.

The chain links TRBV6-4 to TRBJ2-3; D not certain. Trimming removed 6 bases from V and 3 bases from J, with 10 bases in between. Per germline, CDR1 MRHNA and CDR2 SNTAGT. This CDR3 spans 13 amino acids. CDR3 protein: CASSETGTDTQYF. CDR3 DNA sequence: TGTGCCAGCAGCGAGACTGGTACAGATACGCAGTATTTT.

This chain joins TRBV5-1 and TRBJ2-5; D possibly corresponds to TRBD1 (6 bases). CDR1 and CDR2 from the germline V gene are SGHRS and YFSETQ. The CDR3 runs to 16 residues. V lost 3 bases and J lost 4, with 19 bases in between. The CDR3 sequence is CASSWPLRGQGETQYF. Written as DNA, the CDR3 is TGCGCCAGCAGCTGGCCCCTCAGGGGCCAAGGAGAGACCCAGTACTTC.

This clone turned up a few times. CDR3 loop: CSAYNNALHF. In DNA, the CDR3 is TGCAGTGCTTACAACAATGCCCTCCACTTT. The genes are TRBV20-1 and TRBJ1-6; no clear D gene. Trimming removed 5 bases at V and 14 bases at J, with 10 bases between. CDR1 DFQATT and CDR2 SNEGSKA come from the germline V gene (reference sequence). The CDR3 runs 10 residues.

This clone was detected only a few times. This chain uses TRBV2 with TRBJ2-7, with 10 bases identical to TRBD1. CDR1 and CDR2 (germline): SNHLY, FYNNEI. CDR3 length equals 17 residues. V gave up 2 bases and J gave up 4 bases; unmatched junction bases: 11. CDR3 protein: CASSEKYPGQGRYEQYF. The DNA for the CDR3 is TGTGCCAGCAGTGAAAAATATCCGGGACAGGGGAGGTACGAGCAGTACTTC.

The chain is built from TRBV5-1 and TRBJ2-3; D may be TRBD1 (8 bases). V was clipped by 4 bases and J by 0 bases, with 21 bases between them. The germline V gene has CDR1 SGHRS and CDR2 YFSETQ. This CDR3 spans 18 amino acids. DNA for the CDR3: TGCGCCAGCAGCCCAACAGGGGGGGGCCACCTTAGCACAGATACGCAGTATTTT. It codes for CASSPTGGGHLSTDTQYF.

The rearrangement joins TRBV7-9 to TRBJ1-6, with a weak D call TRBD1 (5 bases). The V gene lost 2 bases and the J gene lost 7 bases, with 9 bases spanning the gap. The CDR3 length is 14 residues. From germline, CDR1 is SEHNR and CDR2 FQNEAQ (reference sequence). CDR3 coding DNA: TGTGCCAGCAGCTTACAGGGTTTGAATTCACCCCTCCACTTT. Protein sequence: CASSLQGLNSPLHF.

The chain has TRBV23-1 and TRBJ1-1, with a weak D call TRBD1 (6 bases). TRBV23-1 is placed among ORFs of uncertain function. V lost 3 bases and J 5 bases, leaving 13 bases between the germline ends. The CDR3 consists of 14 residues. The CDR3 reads CASSHRRQATEAFF. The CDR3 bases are TGCGCCAGCAGTCATAGAAGACAGGCTACTGAAGCTTTCTTT.

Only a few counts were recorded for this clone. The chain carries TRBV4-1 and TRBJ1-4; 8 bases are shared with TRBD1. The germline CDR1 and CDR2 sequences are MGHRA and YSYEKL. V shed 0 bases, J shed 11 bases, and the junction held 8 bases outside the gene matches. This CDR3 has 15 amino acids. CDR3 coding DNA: TGCGCCAGCAGCCAAGATCAGGGGGCGGCGTGGAAACTGTTTTTT. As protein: CASSQDQGAAWKLFF.

CDR3: CASSRAGGQETQYF. DNA of the CDR3: TGTGCCAGCAGCCGAGCGGGGGGGCAGGAGACCCAGTACTTC. The chain combines TRBV4-2 with TRBJ2-5; 10 nucleotides align to TRBD2. The germline V gene has CDR1 LGHNA and CDR2 YNFKEQ. The CDR3 runs 14 residues. Trimming removed 4 bases from V and 5 bases from J; junction bases left unmatched: 4.

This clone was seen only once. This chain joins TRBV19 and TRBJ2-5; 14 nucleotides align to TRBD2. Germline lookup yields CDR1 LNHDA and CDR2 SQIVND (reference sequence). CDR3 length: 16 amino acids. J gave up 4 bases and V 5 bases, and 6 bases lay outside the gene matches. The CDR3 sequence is CASSLTSGGAPETQYF. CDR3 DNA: TGTGCCAGTAGTTTGACTAGCGGGGGGGCCCCAGAGACCCAGTACTTC.

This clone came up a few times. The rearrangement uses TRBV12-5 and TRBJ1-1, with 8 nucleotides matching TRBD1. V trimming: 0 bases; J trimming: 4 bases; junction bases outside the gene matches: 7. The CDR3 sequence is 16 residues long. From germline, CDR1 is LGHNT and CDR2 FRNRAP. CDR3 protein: CASGLVLGRGLTEAFF. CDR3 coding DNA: TGTGCTAGTGGTTTGGTACTTGGCAGGGGGCTCACTGAAGCTTTCTTT.

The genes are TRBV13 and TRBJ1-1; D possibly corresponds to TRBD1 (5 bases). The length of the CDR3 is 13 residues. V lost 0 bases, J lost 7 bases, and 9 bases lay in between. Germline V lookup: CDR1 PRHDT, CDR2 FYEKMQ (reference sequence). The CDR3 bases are TGTGCCAGCAGCTTAGGTGGGGACTTTGAAGCTTTCTTT. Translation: CASSLGGDFEAFF.

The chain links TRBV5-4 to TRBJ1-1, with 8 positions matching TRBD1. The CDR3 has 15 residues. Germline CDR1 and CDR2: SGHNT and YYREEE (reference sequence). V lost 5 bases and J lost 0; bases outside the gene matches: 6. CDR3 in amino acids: CASSIQTGVNTEAFF. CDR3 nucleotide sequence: TGTGCCAGCAGTATCCAGACAGGGGTGAACACTGAAGCTTTCTTT.

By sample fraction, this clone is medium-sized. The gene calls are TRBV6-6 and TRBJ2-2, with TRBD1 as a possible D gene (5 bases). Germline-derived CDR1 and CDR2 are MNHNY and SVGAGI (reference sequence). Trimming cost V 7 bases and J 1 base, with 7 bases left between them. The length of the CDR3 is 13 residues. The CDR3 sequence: CASKGQNTGELFF. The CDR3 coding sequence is TGTGCCAGCAAAGGACAGAACACCGGGGAGCTGTTTTTT.

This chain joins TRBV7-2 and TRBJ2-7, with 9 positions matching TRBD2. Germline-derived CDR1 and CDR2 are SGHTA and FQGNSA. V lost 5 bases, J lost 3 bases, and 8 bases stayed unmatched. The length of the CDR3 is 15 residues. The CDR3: CASSPQRGVLYEQYF. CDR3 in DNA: TGTGCCAGCAGCCCTCAGCGGGGGGTCCTCTACGAGCAGTACTTC. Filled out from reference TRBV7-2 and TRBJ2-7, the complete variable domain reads GAGVSQSPSNKVTEKGKDVELRCDPISGHTALYWYRQSLGQGLEFLIYFQGNSAPDKSGLPSDRFSAERTGGSVSTLTIQRTQQEDSAVYLCASSPQRGVLYEQYFGPGTRLTVT.

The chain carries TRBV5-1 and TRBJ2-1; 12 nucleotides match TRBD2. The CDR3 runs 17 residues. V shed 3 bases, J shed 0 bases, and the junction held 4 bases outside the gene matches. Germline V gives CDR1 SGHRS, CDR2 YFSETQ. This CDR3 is CASSSGLAGSSYNEQFF. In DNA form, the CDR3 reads TGCGCCAGCAGCTCCGGACTAGCGGGGAGCTCCTACAATGAGCAGTTCTTC.

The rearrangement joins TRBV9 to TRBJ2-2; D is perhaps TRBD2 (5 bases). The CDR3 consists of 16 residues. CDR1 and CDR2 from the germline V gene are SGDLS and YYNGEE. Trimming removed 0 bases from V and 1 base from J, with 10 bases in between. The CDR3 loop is CASSVGAGQNTGELFF. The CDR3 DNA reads TGTGCCAGCAGCGTAGGGGCGGGCCAGAACACCGGGGAGCTGTTTTTT.

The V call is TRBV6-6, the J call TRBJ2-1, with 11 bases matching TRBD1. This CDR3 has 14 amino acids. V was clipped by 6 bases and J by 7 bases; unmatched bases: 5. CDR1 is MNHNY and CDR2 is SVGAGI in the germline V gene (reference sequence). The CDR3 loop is CASRAGTGGNEQFF. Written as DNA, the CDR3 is TGTGCCAGCAGGGCCGGGACAGGGGGGAATGAGCAGTTCTTC.

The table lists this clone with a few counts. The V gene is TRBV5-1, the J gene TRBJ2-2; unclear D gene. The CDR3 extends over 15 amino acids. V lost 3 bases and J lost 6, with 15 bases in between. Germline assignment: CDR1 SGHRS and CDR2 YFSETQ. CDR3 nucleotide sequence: TGCGCCAGCAGCTCGTCATCCACTTTCCCCGGGGAGCTGTTTTTT. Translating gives CASSSSSTFPGELFF.

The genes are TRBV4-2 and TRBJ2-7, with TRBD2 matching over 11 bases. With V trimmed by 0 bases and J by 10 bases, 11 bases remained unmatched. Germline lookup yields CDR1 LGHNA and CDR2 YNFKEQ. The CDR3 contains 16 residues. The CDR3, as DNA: TGTGCCAGCAGCCAAGATAACCTAGCGGGGGGTGCGGGCCAGTACTTC. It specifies CASSQDNLAGGAGQYF.

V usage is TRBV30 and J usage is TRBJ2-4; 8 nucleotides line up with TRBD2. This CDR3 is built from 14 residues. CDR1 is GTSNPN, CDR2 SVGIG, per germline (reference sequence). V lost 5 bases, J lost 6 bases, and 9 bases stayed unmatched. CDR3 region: CAWAPRGGGNIQYF. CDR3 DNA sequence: TGTGCCTGGGCCCCACGGGGGGGTGGAAACATTCAGTACTTC.